The 19 T cell receptor beta chains presented below share a single source sample, sequenced in a study of shared clonotypes between healthy human individuals. The protocol was immunoSEQ multiplex PCR, while the TCRdb copy is restricted to in-frame clones and leaves out a portion. Of roughly 500,000 clones in the sample, roughly 77% were seen once. The sequencing input was PBMCs. All receptors derive from a middle-aged woman in good health. Some clones in this sample may be carry-over from other donors' samples.

J is TRBJ1-2 and V is TRBV27; 9 nucleotides align to TRBD1. Germline CDR1 MNHEY, CDR2 SMNVEV (reference sequence). The CDR3 runs 15 residues. V shed 5 bases, J shed 9 bases, and the junction held 13 bases outside the gene matches. This CDR3 is CASSAPGQGVVSYTF. CDR3 in DNA: TGTGCCAGCAGTGCGCCGGGACAGGGCGTAGTTAGCTACACCTTC.

Ten or more counts support this clone. CDR3 nucleotide sequence: TGTGCCACCAGCAGAGGACAGGGGGGTGGCTACACCTTC. Protein product: CATSRGQGGGYTF. The chain recombines TRBV15 with TRBJ1-2; 9 bases map to TRBD1. With 1 base clipped from V and 7 bases from J, the junction kept 1 base outside the gene matches. The CDR3 spans 13 residues. Germline CDR1 and CDR2: LNHNV and YYDKDF (reference sequence). Drawing the rest from reference TRBV15 and TRBJ1-2, the complete variable domain is DAMVIQNPRYQVTQFGKPVTLSCSQTLNHNVMYWYQQKSSQAPKLLFHYYDKDFNNEADTPDNFQSRRPNTSFCFLDIRSPGLGDTAMYLCATSRGQGGGYTFGSGTRLTVV.

The V call is TRBV7-9, the J call TRBJ2-7, with D perhaps TRBD2 (5 bases). The CDR3 consists of 12 residues. V was cut by 5 bases and J by 4 bases, with 9 bases left in between. Germline values: CDR1 SEHNR, CDR2 FQNEAQ (reference sequence). For the CDR3, the DNA is TGTGCCAGCAGCACCCGGGGTTACGAGCAGTACTTC. It translates to CASSTRGYEQYF.

This chain uses TRBV2 with TRBJ2-5; 11 bases line up with TRBD1. Germline V lookup: CDR1 SNHLY, CDR2 FYNNEI. V lost 6 bases, J lost 9 bases, and 3 bases stayed unmatched. CDR3 size: 12 residues. The CDR3 loop is CASRGTGGAQYF. The CDR3 bases are TGTGCCAGCAGGGGGACAGGGGGGGCCCAGTACTTC.

This clone appeared once. The chain employs TRBV18 and TRBJ1-1, with no clear D. Trimming left V 2 bases short and J 3 bases short, with 13 bases between. Germline CDR1 reads KGHSH; CDR2 reads LQKENI. The CDR3 sequence is 15 residues long. The CDR3 here is CASSPNRQVDTEAFF. CDR3 DNA sequence: TGTGCCAGCTCACCAAATCGCCAGGTTGACACTGAAGCTTTCTTT.

The genes are TRBV10-3 and TRBJ2-7; no definite D call. The CDR3 spans 11 residues. The germline V gene has CDR1 ENHRY and CDR2 SYGVKD. V was trimmed by 2 bases and J by 5 bases, leaving 4 bases between them. CDR3 DNA: TGTGCCATCAGTGAGGCTGACGAGCAGTACTTC. Translation: CAISEADEQYF.

With respect to this clone: It differs at one base from a far larger clone, so likely a read error. Because the CDR3 is missing its conserved closing phenylalanine or tryptophan, this is likely a read error. The chain uses TRBV10-2 and TRBJ1-2; 9 nucleotides line up with TRBD1. The CDR3 has 13 residues. V lost 6 bases, J lost 3 bases, and 2 bases stayed unmatched. Germline V CDR1 and CDR2: WSHSY, SAAADI. The CDR3 spells CASSRQGDYGYTL. Here the CDR3 DNA reads TGCGCCAGCAGCCGACAGGGGGACTATGGCTACACCCTC.

V usage is TRBV27 and J usage is TRBJ2-3, with 7 nucleotides matching TRBD1. The CDR3 consists of 13 residues. Per germline, CDR1 MNHEY and CDR2 SMNVEV (reference sequence). With 6 bases clipped from V and 2 bases from J, the junction kept 2 bases outside the gene matches. The CDR3 reads CASRRGLTDTQYF. CDR3 DNA: TGTGCCAGCAGAAGGGGGCTCACAGATACGCAGTATTTT.

The chain has TRBV27 and TRBJ2-7, with D tentatively TRBD1 (5 bases). The CDR3 length is 14 residues. Germline V gene sequence: CDR1 MNHEY, CDR2 SMNVEV (reference sequence). V lost 2 bases and J 3 bases, leaving 11 bases between the germline ends. This CDR3 reads CASSLGSRGYEQYF. The CDR3 bases are TGTGCCAGCAGTTTAGGTAGTAGGGGCTACGAGCAGTACTTC.

The chain employs TRBV18 and TRBJ2-4; D gene ambiguous. The CDR3 runs 13 residues. Trimming stripped 0 bases from V and 8 bases from J, with 8 bases between. Germline V gene sequence: CDR1 KGHSH, CDR2 LQKENI. CDR3 amino acids: CASSPPSGDIQYF. In DNA, the CDR3 is TGTGCCAGCTCACCACCCAGTGGGGACATTCAGTACTTC.

The V gene is TRBV15, the J gene TRBJ1-5; perhaps TRBD1 as D (5 bases). There are 17 residues in the CDR3. Germline CDR1 reads LNHNV; CDR2 reads YYDKDF (reference sequence). Trimming took 3 bases from V and 6 from J, leaving 21 bases between them. CDR3 sequence reads: CATSSMGQGFKAQPQHF. CDR3 bases: TGTGCCACCAGCAGCATGGGCCAGGGTTTTAAGGCTCAGCCCCAGCATTTT.

This chain connects TRBV29-1 to TRBJ2-1, with TRBD1 matching over 7 bases. Looked up from germline, CDR1 is SQVTM and CDR2 is ANQGSEA. The CDR3 contains 14 residues. After removal of 6 bases from V and 8 bases from J, the junction contained 13 bases not matched to a gene. The CDR3 is CSVTSTGAPHEQFF. The CDR3 nucleotides are TGCAGCGTCACTAGTACAGGGGCGCCCCATGAGCAGTTCTTC.

V gene TRBV7-3 combines with J gene TRBJ1-4; possibly TRBD1 for D (6 bases). With 6 bases removed from V and 3 bases from J, the gap between germline ends came to 11 bases. The CDR3 is 14 residues long. Germline assignment: CDR1 SGHTA and CDR2 FQGTGA. CDR3 sequence: CASSSGAPNEKLFF. The CDR3 region has the DNA TGTGCCAGCAGTTCAGGGGCCCCTAATGAAAAACTGTTTTTT.

This chain joins TRBV5-1 and TRBJ2-2; TRBD2 might be the D (6 bases). V gave up 0 bases and J gave up 6 bases, with 15 bases separating them. The CDR3 covers 16 residues. The germline V gene encodes CDR1 SGHRS and CDR2 YFSETQ. CDR3 nucleotides: TGCGCCAGCAGCTTGGGTTTGACGGGAGAGTCCGGGGAGCTGTTTTTT. Translated: CASSLGLTGESGELFF.

In its sample, this clone was seen a few times. Other DNA sequences in this specimen translate into the identical CDR3. The V gene is TRBV7-9, the J gene TRBJ2-7; D not certain. The CDR3 spans 12 residues. Germline CDR1 reads SEHNR; CDR2 reads FQNEAQ (reference sequence). Trimming cost V 1 base and J 4 bases, with 5 bases left between them. The CDR3: CASSLVGYEQYF. The CDR3 bases are TGTGCCAGCAGCTTAGTTGGGTACGAGCAGTACTTC.

The chain joins TRBV7-2 to TRBJ1-2; D unresolved. Germline V gene lookup returns CDR1 SGHTA and CDR2 FQGNSA. Deletions cut 3 bases from V and 6 bases from J, with 11 bases between. The CDR3 totals 13 residues. The CDR3: CASSFLRENGYTF. In DNA, the CDR3 is TGTGCCAGCAGCTTCTTACGGGAAAATGGCTACACCTTC.

The CDR3 DNA reads TGCGCCAGCAGCTTGGGACTAGCGGGAGGGGGGTCCTACGAGCAGTACTTC. Encoded protein: CASSLGLAGGGSYEQYF. The chain is built from TRBV5-1 and TRBJ2-7; 14 positions agree with TRBD2. The CDR3 covers 17 residues. V shed 0 bases, J shed 1 base, and the junction held 3 bases outside the gene matches. Per germline, CDR1 SGHRS and CDR2 YFSETQ.

This sequence joins TRBV5-1 and TRBJ2-5; 11 nucleotides match TRBD2. CDR1 is SGHRS and CDR2 is YFSETQ in the germline V gene. Trimming cost V 4 bases and J 4 bases; bases outside gene matches: 6. CDR3 length: 15 amino acids. The CDR3 DNA sequence: TGCGCCAGCAGCGGGGGGACTAGCGGTCGAGAGACCCAGTACTTC. Translated: CASSGGTSGRETQYF.

This clone has at least ten counts. The rearrangement uses TRBV9 and TRBJ2-7, with D unresolved. The CDR3 loop spans 16 amino acids. Germline values: CDR1 SGDLS, CDR2 YYNGEE. V dropped 1 base and J dropped 2 bases, with 16 bases sitting between them. CDR3 sequence reads: CASSVRPDTATYEQYF. The CDR3 DNA reads TGTGCCAGCAGCGTAAGGCCCGATACGGCAACCTACGAGCAGTACTTC.